This T cell receptor beta chain is drawn from a study of response to subunit inactivated influenza vaccine. In this sample, this clonotype turned up a few times. Its antigen is still unknown. Points from the study as a whole: Few additional T cells are recruited per seasonal influenza vaccination, authors suggested.

The V gene end was trimmed by 9 bases and the J gene end by 4 bases; junction bases not matched to a gene: 7. The germline gives CDR1 KGHDR, CDR2 SFDVKD. There are 16 residues in the CDR3. In TCRdb, the RT-PCR reads were re-called with MiXCR into one record per CDR3 protein. The sample comprises about 580,000 distinct CDR3 sequences, about 14% of which are singletons, and 8.5% to 14% rests with the top ten. Specimen: PBMCs from blood, collected 11 to 12 days after vaccination. The receptor's source is a man aged 50-60 years who received an inactivated influenza vaccine. V is TRBV24-1 and J is TRBJ2-1; TRBD2 agrees at 14 bases. CDR3 sequence (DNA): TGTGCCACCGGGACTAGCGGGAGAAAGGGTTACAATGAGCAGTTCTTC. This codes for CATGTSGRKGYNEQFF.